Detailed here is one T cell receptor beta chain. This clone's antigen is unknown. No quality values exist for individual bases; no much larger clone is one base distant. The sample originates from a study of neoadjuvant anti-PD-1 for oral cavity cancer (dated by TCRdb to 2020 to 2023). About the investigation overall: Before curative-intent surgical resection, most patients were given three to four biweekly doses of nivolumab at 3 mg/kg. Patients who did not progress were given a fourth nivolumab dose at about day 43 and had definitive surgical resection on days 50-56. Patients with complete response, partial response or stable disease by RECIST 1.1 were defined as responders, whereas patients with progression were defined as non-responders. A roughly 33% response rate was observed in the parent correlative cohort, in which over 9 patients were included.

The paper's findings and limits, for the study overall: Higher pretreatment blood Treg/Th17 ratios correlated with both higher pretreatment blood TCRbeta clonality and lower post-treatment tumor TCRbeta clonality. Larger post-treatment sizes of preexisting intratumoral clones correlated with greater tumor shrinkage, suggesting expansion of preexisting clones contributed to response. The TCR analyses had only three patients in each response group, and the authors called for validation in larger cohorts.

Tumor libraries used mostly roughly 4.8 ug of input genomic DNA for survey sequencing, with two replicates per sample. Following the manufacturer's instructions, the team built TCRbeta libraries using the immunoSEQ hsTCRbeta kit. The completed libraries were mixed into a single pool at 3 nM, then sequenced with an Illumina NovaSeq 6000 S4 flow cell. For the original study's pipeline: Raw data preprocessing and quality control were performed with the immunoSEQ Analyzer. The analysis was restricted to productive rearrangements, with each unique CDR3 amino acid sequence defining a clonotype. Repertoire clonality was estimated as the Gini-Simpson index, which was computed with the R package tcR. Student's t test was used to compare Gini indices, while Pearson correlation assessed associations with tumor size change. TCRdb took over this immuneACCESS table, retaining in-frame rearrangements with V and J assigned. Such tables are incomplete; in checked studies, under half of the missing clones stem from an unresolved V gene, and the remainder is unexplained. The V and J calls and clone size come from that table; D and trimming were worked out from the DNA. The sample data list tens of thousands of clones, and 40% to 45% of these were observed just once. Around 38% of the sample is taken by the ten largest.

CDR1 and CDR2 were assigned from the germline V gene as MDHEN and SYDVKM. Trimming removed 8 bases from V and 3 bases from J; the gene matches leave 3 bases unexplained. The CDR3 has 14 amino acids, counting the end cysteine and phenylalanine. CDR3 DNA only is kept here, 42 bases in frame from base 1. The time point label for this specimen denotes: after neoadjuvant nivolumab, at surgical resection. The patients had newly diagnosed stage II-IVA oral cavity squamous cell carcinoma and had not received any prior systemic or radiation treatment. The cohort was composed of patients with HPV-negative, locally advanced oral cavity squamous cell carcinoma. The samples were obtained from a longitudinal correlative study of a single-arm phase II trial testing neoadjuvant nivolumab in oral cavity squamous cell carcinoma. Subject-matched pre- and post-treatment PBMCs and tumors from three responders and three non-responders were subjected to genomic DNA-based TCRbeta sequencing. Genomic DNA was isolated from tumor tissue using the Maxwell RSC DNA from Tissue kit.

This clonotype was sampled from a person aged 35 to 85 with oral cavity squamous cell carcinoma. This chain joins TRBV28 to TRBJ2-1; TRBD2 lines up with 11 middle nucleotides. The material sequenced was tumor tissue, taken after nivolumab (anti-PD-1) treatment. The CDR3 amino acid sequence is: CASGSGGDYNEQFF. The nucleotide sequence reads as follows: TGTGCCAGCGGTAGCGGGGGGGACTACAATGAGCAGTTCTTC.